One sample yielded the 29 T cell receptor beta chains listed below, sequenced in a study of long-term antiretroviral therapy in people with HIV. Runs used v3.0 of the immunoSEQ assay and were done at survey level. Profiling relied on immunoSEQ multiplex PCR, and the TCRdb table lists in-frame clones only, not all of them. This table holds 25,000 to 30,000 clones, roughly 92% found once. This sample comprised unsorted PBMCs, obtained 3.1 years after starting antiretroviral therapy. The source is a man aged 18 to 29 with HIV.

This clone showed up just once. V gene TRBV5-6 combines with J gene TRBJ1-5; 9 positions agree with TRBD1. From germline, CDR1 is SGHDT and CDR2 YYEEEE. This CDR3 has 15 residues. Losses at the gene ends were 2 bases for V and 5 bases for J; bases not matched to a gene: 5. CDR3 nucleotide sequence: TGTGCCAGCAGCTTTCTTACAGGGGGCGATCAGCCCCAGCATTTT. It codes for CASSFLTGGDQPQHF.

The gene calls are TRBV7-2 and TRBJ2-1; D perhaps matches TRBD2 (6 bases). CDR3 length equals 14 residues. V shed 3 bases and J shed 3 bases, with 9 bases lying between them. Germline CDR1 and CDR2: SGHTA and FQGNSA. CDR3 amino acids: CASSFAGIYNEQFF. Written as DNA, the CDR3 is TGTGCCAGCAGCTTTGCGGGAATCTACAATGAGCAGTTCTTC.

The V call is TRBV7-8, the J call TRBJ2-7; TRBD2 agrees at 8 bases. Germline CDR1 SGHVS, CDR2 FQNEAQ. The CDR3 contains 17 residues. Trimming took 3 bases from V and 3 from J; bases not matched to a gene: 13. The CDR3: CASSFRPLRTSSYEQYF. CDR3 DNA: TGTGCCAGCAGCTTCCGCCCTCTGAGGACTAGCAGCTACGAGCAGTACTTC.

V usage is TRBV10-3 and J usage is TRBJ2-5, with 7 bases matching TRBD2. This CDR3 has 15 residues. Trimming removed 4 bases from V and 5 bases from J; junction bases left unmatched: 10. Germline CDR1 is ENHRY and CDR2 is SYGVKD. The CDR3 DNA sequence: TGTGCCATCAGTGGGGCGGGAGAAGAAGGGGAGACCCAGTACTTC. It is translated as CAISGAGEEGETQYF.

The chain has TRBV30 and TRBJ2-5; 7 bases are shared with TRBD2. V shed 1 base, J shed 6 bases, and the junction held 8 bases outside the gene matches. CDR1 is GTSNPN and CDR2 is SVGIG in the germline V gene (reference sequence). There are 14 residues in the CDR3. In DNA form, the CDR3 reads TGTGCCTGGAGTGGAGGACTAGGGGTTAAGACCCAGTACTTC. This translates into CAWSGGLGVKTQYF.

This clone was detected once. This rearrangement joins TRBV27 to TRBJ1-5; TRBD1 agrees at 7 bases. This CDR3 spans 15 amino acids. Losses at the gene ends were 5 bases for V and 7 bases for J; bases not matched to a gene: 11. The V gene's germline CDR1 is MNHEY and CDR2 SMNVEV (reference sequence). In DNA, the CDR3 is TGTGCCAGCAGTCCCTTGCAGGGGGTGGGGCAGCCCCAGCATTTT. It specifies CASSPLQGVGQPQHF.

The chain recombines TRBV27 with TRBJ1-6; 7 bases are shared with TRBD1. The length of the CDR3 is 14 residues. Germline lookup yields CDR1 MNHEY and CDR2 SMNVEV (reference sequence). The trim removed 2 bases at V and 8 bases at J, leaving 3 bases unmatched. CDR3 protein: CASSLNRGDSPLHF. The DNA of the CDR3 is TGTGCCAGCAGTTTAAACAGGGGCGATTCACCCCTCCACTTT.

The chain couples TRBV15 to TRBJ1-3, with D unresolved. Germline assignment: CDR1 LNHNV and CDR2 YYDKDF (reference sequence). V was cut by 0 bases and J by 7 bases, with 7 bases left in between. This CDR3 has 13 residues. The CDR3 coding sequence is TGTGCCACCAGCAGAGATTACGCGAACACCATATATTTT. Its protein product is CATSRDYANTIYF.

The CDR3 coding sequence is TGTGCCAGCAGTGAAGCCACTGGACCGTTCCGGATCTCTGGAAACACCATATATTTT. This encodes CASSEATGPFRISGNTIYF. The gene calls are TRBV6-1 and TRBJ1-3; no clear D. Trimming took off 0 bases at V and 0 bases at J, with 18 bases between the two ends. CDR1 MNHNS and CDR2 SASEGT come from the germline V gene. The CDR3 loop spans 19 amino acids.

The count of this clone is one. At one end the junction does not follow the germline gene, possibly because of a read error. The chain has TRBV28 and TRBJ1-1; no definite D call. Germline V gene sequence: CDR1 MDHEN, CDR2 SYDVKM. This CDR3 contains 10 residues. The CDR3 sequence is CASSDTEAFF. The CDR3, as DNA: TGTGCCAGCAGTGACACCGAAGCTTTCTTT.

This clone was seen a single time. The chain joins TRBV4-1 to TRBJ2-7; TRBD2 matches 10 bases. The CDR3 loop spans 14 amino acids. Germline V gene data show CDR1 as MGHRA and CDR2 as YSYEKL. V gave up 4 bases and J gave up 0 bases; unmatched junction bases: 0. The CDR3 reads CASSPSGSSYEQYF. The CDR3 DNA sequence: TGCGCCAGCAGCCCTAGCGGGAGCTCCTACGAGCAGTACTTC.

The chain recombines TRBV28 with TRBJ1-5, with a weak D call TRBD1 (5 bases). V dropped 3 bases and J dropped 0 bases, with 12 bases sitting between them. Germline V gives CDR1 MDHEN, CDR2 SYDVKM. The CDR3 contains 16 residues. The CDR3 here is CASSFFGGSSNQPQHF. The CDR3, as DNA: TGTGCCAGCAGTTTCTTCGGGGGGAGTAGCAATCAGCCCCAGCATTTT.

This clone came up once. This chain links TRBV5-4 with TRBJ1-4; weak D call: TRBD1 (5 bases). Germline lookup yields CDR1 SGHNT and CDR2 YYREEE (reference sequence). The CDR3 is made up of 13 amino acids. Trimming took 3 bases from V and 5 from J, leaving 8 bases between them. The CDR3 sequence is CASSWRGNEKLFF. In nucleotides, the CDR3 is TGTGCCAGCAGCTGGCGGGGGAATGAAAAACTGTTTTTT.

V is TRBV5-1 and J is TRBJ2-3; perhaps D is TRBD1 or TRBD2 (6 bases each). Trimming stripped 0 bases from V and 4 bases from J, with 9 bases between. CDR1 SGHRS and CDR2 YFSETQ come from the germline V gene. This CDR3 has 14 residues. CDR3 coding DNA: TGCGCCAGCAGCTTGGGGGGGGCCTCAGATACGCAGTATTTT. Protein: CASSLGGASDTQYF. The variable domain in full, completed from reference TRBV5-1 and TRBJ2-3, reads KAGVTQTPRYLIKTRGQQVTLSCSPISGHRSVSWYQQTPGQGLQFLFEYFSETQRNKGNFPGRFSGRQFSNSRSEMNVSTLELGDSALYLCASSLGGASDTQYFGPGTRLTVL.

The V and J genes are TRBV30 and TRBJ1-1; weak D call: TRBD1 (5 bases). V lost 4 bases and J lost 3, with 9 bases in between. The germline V gene has CDR1 GTSNPN and CDR2 SVGIG (reference sequence). The CDR3 length is 12 residues. This CDR3 is CAWKGGDTEAFF. The DNA for the CDR3 is TGTGCCTGGAAGGGAGGGGACACTGAAGCTTTCTTT.

V usage is TRBV7-9 and J usage is TRBJ2-5; D uncertain. Trimming took 5 bases from V and 1 from J, leaving 17 bases between them. CDR1 and CDR2 (germline): SEHNR, FQNEAQ (reference sequence). The CDR3 is 16 amino acids. The CDR3 coding sequence is TGTGCCAGCAGCCGCCCCGGCGATCAGATCCAAGAGACCCAGTACTTC. Translating it yields CASSRPGDQIQETQYF.

The count of this clone is one. This chain joins TRBV20-1 and TRBJ1-4; D remains unclear. CDR3 length: 11 residues. Trimming removed 3 bases at V and 11 bases at J, with 10 bases between. Germline CDR1 and CDR2: DFQATT and SNEGSKA (reference sequence). The CDR3 spells CSASKEGKLFF. The CDR3 nucleotides read TGCAGTGCTAGTAAAGAGGGTAAACTGTTTTTT.

The chain combines TRBV6-1 with TRBJ1-5; TRBD1 might be the D (5 bases). Deletions cut 6 bases from V and 6 bases from J, with 15 bases between. Germline V CDR1 and CDR2: MNHNS, SASEGT. The CDR3 spans 14 residues. CDR3 DNA sequence: TGTGCCAGCAGCCTATCAGGGTCAAGTCAGCCCCAGCATTTT. As protein: CASSLSGSSQPQHF.

DNA of the CDR3: TGTGCCAGCAGTCCCCGACAGCACAATGAGCAGTTCTTC. Amino acids: CASSPRQHNEQFF. The rearrangement uses TRBV27 and TRBJ2-1, with D possibly TRBD1 on 5 matching bases. V lost 5 bases and J lost 5, with 10 bases in between. This CDR3 comprises 13 residues. The germline CDR1 and CDR2 sequences are MNHEY and SMNVEV (reference sequence).

The genes are TRBV7-8 and TRBJ1-5, with D hard to call. The CDR3 runs 15 residues. Trimming removed 5 bases at V and 0 bases at J, with 11 bases between. Germline lookup yields CDR1 SGHVS and CDR2 FQNEAQ. CDR3 protein: CASSLVGYSNQPQHF. Written as DNA, the CDR3 is TGTGCCAGCAGCCTAGTGGGCTATAGCAATCAGCCCCAGCATTTT.

The chain joins TRBV7-2 to TRBJ2-6; D unclear. V lost 5 bases and J 2 bases, leaving 4 bases between the germline ends. This CDR3 is built from 13 residues. Looked up from germline, CDR1 is SGHTA and CDR2 is FQGNSA. The CDR3 coding sequence is TGTGCCAGCAGCAGTCCTGGGGCCAACGTCCTGACTTTC. It specifies CASSSPGANVLTF.

The chain recombines TRBV7-9 with TRBJ1-1; no reliable D call. The CDR3 spans 15 residues. V was trimmed by 1 base and J by 2 bases, leaving 11 bases between them. Germline CDR1 and CDR2: SEHNR and FQNEAQ (reference sequence). This CDR3 reads CASSLGAAKNTEAFF. CDR3 coding DNA: TGTGCCAGCAGCTTAGGGGCTGCGAAAAACACTGAAGCTTTCTTT.

The chain has TRBV6-6 and TRBJ2-7; D is perhaps TRBD1 or TRBD2 (6 bases each). Deletions cut 0 bases from V and 7 bases from J, with 13 bases between. The CDR3 length is 14 residues. Germline CDR1 and CDR2: MNHNY and SVGAGI (reference sequence). CDR3 coding DNA: TGTGCCAGCAGTTACTCCGGGGGCTCGGGGGAGCAGTACTTC. As protein: CASSYSGGSGEQYF.

V gene TRBV7-9 combines with J gene TRBJ2-5; D call uncertain. The CDR3 spans 13 residues. Between the trimmed V and J ends, which lost 3 bases and 5 bases, there was a span of 10 bases. Germline-derived CDR1 and CDR2 are SEHNR and FQNEAQ (reference sequence). CDR3 sequence (DNA): TGTGCCAGCAGCTTCGCTGAGAGGGAGACCCAGTACTTC. The encoded protein is CASSFAERETQYF.

CDR3 in DNA: TGCAGCGGAGCAGGGGAGGGGTATGGCTACACCTTC. Amino acids: CSGAGEGYGYTF. This chain uses TRBV29-1 with TRBJ1-2, with D maybe TRBD1 (6 bases). Between the trimmed V and J ends, which lost 7 bases and 5 bases, there was a span of 14 bases. CDR1 is SQVTM, CDR2 ANQGSEA, per germline. This CDR3 is 12 amino acids long.

In this sample, this clone turned up once. The V call is TRBV30, the J call TRBJ2-7; 10 bases align to TRBD2. Unmatched junction bases numbered 9, after V lost 3 bases and J lost 4 bases. The germline V gene has CDR1 GTSNPN and CDR2 SVGIG (reference sequence). The CDR3 sequence is 15 residues long. Written as DNA, the CDR3 is TGTGCCTGGAGCGCCGGACTAGCGGTAGTATACGAGCAGTACTTC. This encodes CAWSAGLAVVYEQYF.

The chain couples TRBV7-8 to TRBJ2-1; the D gene is possibly TRBD2 (5 bases). The V gene lost 0 bases and the J gene lost 12 bases, with 15 bases spanning the gap. CDR3 length: 14 amino acids. The germline CDR1 and CDR2 sequences are SGHVS and FQNEAQ. CDR3 nucleotide sequence: TGTGCCAGCAGCTTAGCGTTGGCGGGTTCGGTGCAGTTCTTC. It is translated as CASSLALAGSVQFF. Drawing the rest from reference TRBV7-8 and TRBJ2-1, the complete variable domain is GAGVSQSPRYKVAKRGQDVALRCDPISGHVSLFWYQQALGQGPEFLTYFQNEAQLDKSGLPSDRFFAERPEGSVSTLKIQRTQQEDSAVYLCASSLALAGSVQFFGPGTRLTVL.

This chain joins TRBV7-2 and TRBJ2-2, with 8 positions matching TRBD2. Looked up from germline, CDR1 is SGHTA and CDR2 is FQGNSA. The CDR3 length is 16 residues. V was pared by 5 bases and J by 0 bases, with 5 bases of the junction left unmatched. The CDR3 here is CASSPLAGSNTGELFF. CDR3 coding DNA: TGTGCCAGCAGCCCCCTAGCGGGTTCGAACACCGGGGAGCTGTTTTTT. The full variable domain, rest sourced from reference TRBV7-2 and TRBJ2-2, is GAGVSQSPSNKVTEKGKDVELRCDPISGHTALYWYRQSLGQGLEFLIYFQGNSAPDKSGLPSDRFSAERTGGSVSTLTIQRTQQEDSAVYLCASSPLAGSNTGELFFGEGSRLTVL.

This sequence joins TRBV6-6 and TRBJ2-1; D assignment may be TRBD1 or TRBD2 (5 bases each). Deletions cut 7 bases from V and 5 bases from J, with 12 bases between. Per the germline V gene, CDR1 is MNHNY and CDR2 is SVGAGI (reference sequence). This CDR3 region has 13 residues. The CDR3: CASTPGPDNEQFF. The CDR3 nucleotides read TGTGCCAGCACCCCGGGACCAGACAATGAGCAGTTCTTC.